The 5 T cell receptor beta chains presented below share a single source sample, sequenced in a study of tumor-infiltrating lymphocytes in primary liver carcinoma. They got blood RNA out of unsorted whole blood and also pulled out germline DNA. With 400 to 550 ng total RNA as template and a constant-region primer, TCR beta cDNA was made. Three nested multiplex PCR rounds, a slightly modified ARM-PCR, produced the libraries for TCR beta. A C-beta reverse primer and TRBV1-TRBV30 forward primers served in each of the first two PCR rounds, at about 10 cycles apiece. Using its own MiXCR run on the multiplex PCR reads, TCRdb lists one record per CDR3 protein. The table records about 300,000 distinct CDR3 sequences, 50% to 70% of them present only once. The sequencing sample was made of peripheral blood. Source of these receptors: a man in his forties or fifties with primary liver carcinoma and hepatitis B virus infection.

The rearrangement links TRBV6-1 to TRBJ2-7; D gene ambiguous. V dropped 7 bases and J dropped 3 bases, with 22 bases sitting between them. CDR3 length equals 16 residues. Germline V gene sequence: CDR1 MNHNS, CDR2 SASEGT. The CDR3 reads CASTPNRALSLYEQYF. Here the CDR3 DNA reads TGTGCCAGCACTCCTAACCGAGCCCTAAGCCTCTACGAGCAGTACTTC.

There are many counts of this clonotype. This chain uses TRBV10-2 with TRBJ1-1; D gene uncertain. The germline V gene encodes CDR1 WSHSY and CDR2 SAAADI. This CDR3 comprises 12 residues. V dropped 8 bases and J dropped 1 base, with 8 bases sitting between them. In DNA form, the CDR3 reads TGCGCCAGCGGGCGGGCGAACACTGAAGCTTTCTTT. This translates into CASGRANTEAFF.

On this clonotype: This may be a read error: a much more frequent sequence differs by one nucleotide. V gene TRBV6-5 combines with J gene TRBJ2-7; 7 bases align to TRBD1. CDR3 length equals 14 residues. Germline-derived CDR1 and CDR2 are MNHEY and SVGAGI. This CDR3 is CASSHSIRDSEQYF. CDR3 DNA: TGTGCCAGCAGTCACTCGATTCGGGACAGCGAGCAGTACTTC.

This clonotype was counted many times. V and J are TRBV6-2 or TRBV6-3 and TRBJ2-3; D remains unclear. Germline V CDR1 and CDR2: MNHEY, SVGEGT. CDR3 size: 12 residues. Trimming left V 0 bases short and J 9 bases short, with 7 bases between. The CDR3 here is CASSYSGLTQYF. The DNA of the CDR3 is TGTGCCAGCAGTTACTCCGGGTTAACGCAGTATTTT.

Concerning this clonotype: One end of the junction varies from germline; a read error may be responsible. The chain employs TRBV29-1 and TRBJ2-7; 7 bases fit TRBD1. The CDR3 sequence is 13 residues long. Germline V gene lookup returns CDR1 SQVTM and CDR2 ANQGSEA. The CDR3 here is CSVNFDRVGEHYF. CDR3 nucleotides: TGCAGCGTTAATTTCGACAGGGTGGGCGAGCACTACTTC.